These T cell receptor beta chains were read from a single sample in a study of blood T cell repertoires in COVID-19. The data were produced by immunoSEQ multiplex PCR, yet TCRdb's version contains in-frame clones alone and is incomplete. The data contain approximately 300,000 clones, roughly 89% of them singletons. Specimen: peripheral blood. The receptors derive from a man under 40 with acute or convalescent COVID-19. Each CDR3 is given with its conserved first and last residue.

cdr3_length | v_call | cdr3_aa
14 | TRBV2 | CATNKNPQGNEQFF
15 | TRBV7-6 | CASSLLTGANTEAFF
13 | TRBV12-3/TRBV12-4 | CASQREGAYEQYF
16 | TRBV18 | CASSPIKGANTGELFF
12 | TRBV3-1/TRBV3-2 | CASSLPGQPQHF
13 | TRBV4-1 | CASSQRGYQPQHF
12 | TRBV6-1 | CASSETGYEQYF
16 | TRBV28 | CASSSPRVRANEKLFF
16 | TRBV5-1 | CASRLNGQGEIETQYF
16 | TRBV6-2/TRBV6-3 | CASSWVSVAGSYEQYF
14 | TRBV28 | CASSPGQMFYEQYF
13 | TRBV7-9 | CASSSPPEGEQFF
16 | TRBV4-2 | CASSQDAGFSGNTIYF
14 | TRBV30 | CAYRVASFYNEQFF
15 | TRBV27 | CASRFSLDRSYEQYF